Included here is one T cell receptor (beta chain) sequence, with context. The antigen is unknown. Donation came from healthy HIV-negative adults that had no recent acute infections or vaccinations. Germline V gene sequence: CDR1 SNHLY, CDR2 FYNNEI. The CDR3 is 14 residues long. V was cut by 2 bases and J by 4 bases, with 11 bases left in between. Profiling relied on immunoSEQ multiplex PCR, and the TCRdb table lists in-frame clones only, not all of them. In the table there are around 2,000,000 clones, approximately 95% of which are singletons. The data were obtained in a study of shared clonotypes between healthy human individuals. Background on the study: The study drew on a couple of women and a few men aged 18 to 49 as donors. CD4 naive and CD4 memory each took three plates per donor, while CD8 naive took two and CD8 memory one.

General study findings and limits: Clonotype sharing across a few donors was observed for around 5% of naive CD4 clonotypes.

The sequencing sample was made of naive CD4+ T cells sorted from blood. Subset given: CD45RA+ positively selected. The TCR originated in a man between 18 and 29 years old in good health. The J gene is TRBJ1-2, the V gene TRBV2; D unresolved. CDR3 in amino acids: CASSEREGGYGYTF. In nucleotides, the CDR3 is TGTGCCAGCAGTGAAAGGGAGGGAGGCTATGGCTACACCTTC.